These 10 T cell receptor beta chains were all obtained from the same sample, sequenced in a study of cytomegalovirus exposure and HLA in healthy donors. The PCR had 60 Vbeta and 13 Jbeta primers. TCRdb's copy holds only in-frame clones and misses some; the assay was immunoSEQ multiplex PCR. The table has about 140,000 clones, 75% to 85% seen once. Sequenced sample: PBMCs. The receptors stem from a female donor in good health and CMV-seronegative.

This chain connects TRBV15 to TRBJ2-7; no definite D call. The length of the CDR3 is 17 residues. Trimming stripped 1 base from V and 0 bases from J, with 16 bases between. Germline V gene data show CDR1 as LNHNV and CDR2 as YYDKDF (reference sequence). CDR3 bases: TGTGCCACCAGCAGAGCCGTGGTAGTGGAGCGCTCCTACGAGCAGTACTTC. As protein: CATSRAVVVERSYEQYF.

The chain employs TRBV19 and TRBJ2-7; maybe TRBD2 (6 bases). V was pared by 3 bases and J by 2 bases, with 11 bases between. CDR1 LNHDA and CDR2 SQIVND come from the germline V gene (reference sequence). The CDR3 loop spans 14 amino acids. The CDR3 sequence is CASSMGGRAYEQYF. The CDR3 DNA reads as TGTGCCAGTAGTATGGGAGGCAGAGCCTACGAGCAGTACTTC.

This chain uses TRBV15 with TRBJ1-1, with no clear D. The CDR3 is 13 residues long. The V end was cut by 1 base, the J end by 5 bases, with 8 bases between. Looked up from germline, CDR1 is LNHNV and CDR2 is YYDKDF (reference sequence). The CDR3 DNA reads as TGTGCCACCAGCAGAGGAAGGGAGACTGAAGCTTTCTTT. Translating gives CATSRGRETEAFF.

The rearrangement links TRBV7-2 to TRBJ2-7; D is possibly TRBD1 (6 bases). The V gene lost 2 bases and the J gene lost 7 bases, with 15 bases spanning the gap. In germline, CDR1 is SGHTA, CDR2 FQGNSA. There are 14 residues in the CDR3. CDR3 protein: CASSLIQGLGEQYF. Here the CDR3 DNA reads TGTGCCAGCAGCTTAATTCAGGGGTTGGGTGAGCAGTACTTC.

The chain joins TRBV7-9 to TRBJ2-5, with 9 bases fitting TRBD2. J gave up 2 bases and V 1 base, and 8 bases lay outside the gene matches. Germline CDR1 SEHNR, CDR2 FQNEAQ (reference sequence). This CDR3 region has 17 residues. Here the CDR3 DNA reads TGTGCCAGCAGCTTAGGTTATAGCGGGGGCCAACAAGAGACCCAGTACTTC. Residues: CASSLGYSGGQQETQYF.

V gene TRBV18 combines with J gene TRBJ1-5, with D possibly matching TRBD1 (6 bases). Germline-derived CDR1 and CDR2 are KGHSH and LQKENI. This CDR3 spans 19 amino acids. V was clipped by 0 bases and J by 0 bases, with 18 bases between them. The CDR3 protein is CASSPPASGDPYSNQPQHF. In nucleotides, the CDR3 is TGTGCCAGCTCACCACCGGCGTCAGGGGACCCCTATAGCAATCAGCCCCAGCATTTT.

The chain has TRBV5-1 and TRBJ2-1; unclear D gene. Germline values: CDR1 SGHRS, CDR2 YFSETQ. The CDR3 spans 16 residues. V was clipped by 1 base and J by 0 bases, with 11 bases between them. DNA of the CDR3: TGCGCCAGCAGCTTGACCCCTAAAAGCTCCTACAATGAGCAGTTCTTC. Translation gives CASSLTPKSSYNEQFF.

The rearrangement joins TRBV23-1 to TRBJ1-3; 9 bases align to TRBD1. TRBV23-1 is annotated as an ORF whose role is uncertain. Trimming removed 4 bases from V and 5 bases from J; junction bases left unmatched: 9. The CDR3 is 16 amino acids. In DNA, the CDR3 is TGCGCCAGCAGTCCTCAACCGGGACAGGGTCGAAACACCATATATTTT. As protein: CASSPQPGQGRNTIYF.

The chain combines TRBV6-6 with TRBJ1-5, with a tentative D call TRBD1 (5 bases). Germline-derived CDR1 and CDR2 are MNHNY and SVGAGI (reference sequence). The CDR3 covers 15 residues. Trimming took 2 bases from V and 7 from J, leaving 15 bases between them. The CDR3 DNA sequence: TGTGCCAGCAGTTACCTCGATGGGGGGAAGCAGCCCCAGCATTTT. Its protein is CASSYLDGGKQPQHF.

The V call is TRBV19, the J call TRBJ2-7, with TRBD1 matching 8 bases. Germline V gives CDR1 LNHDA, CDR2 SQIVND (reference sequence). After removal of 7 bases from V and 4 bases from J, the junction contained 9 bases not matched to a gene. This CDR3 is 14 amino acids long. The chain's CDR3 is CASTTGTGHYEQYF. The CDR3 DNA reads TGTGCCAGTACCACCGGGACAGGCCATTACGAGCAGTACTTC. The entire variable domain, with the rest obtained from reference TRBV19 and TRBJ2-7, is as follows: DGGITQSPKYLFRKEGQNVTLSCEQNLNHDAMYWYRQDPGQGLRLIYYSQIVNDFQKGDIAEGYSVSREKKESFPLTVTSAQKNPTAFYLCASTTGTGHYEQYFGPGTRLTVT.